This TCR beta chain was documented in a study of T cell changes during pregnancy in multiple sclerosis. Between the trimmed V and J ends, which lost 7 bases and 4 bases, there was a span of 13 bases. CDR1 is MNHEY, CDR2 SVGAGI, per germline. CDR3 size: 13 residues. Sequenced by immunoSEQ multiplex PCR; TCRdb stores in-frame clones only, minus some. Among 35,000 to 45,000 clones listed, 93% were seen once. Sequencing used CD4+ T cells from peripheral blood mononuclear cells, obtained in the first trimester of pregnancy. This receptor was obtained from a female donor with multiple sclerosis, enrolled in a pregnancy study. The chain joins TRBV6-5 to TRBJ2-5, with D uncertain. The DNA of the CDR3 is TGTGCCAGCACCCACCCGGGTACAGAGACCCAGTACTTC. This codes for CASTHPGTETQYF.